Each of the 26 T cell receptor beta chains below was sequenced from the same sample in a study of regulatory T cells in long-lasting Graves disease. The time point is: newly diagnosed GD, antithyroid drugs for less than 3 months. The TCR library was made from RNA extracted from PBMCs. Libraries of TCR beta came from iRepertoire HTBI primers plus Arm-PCR of CDR3 regions. TCRdb fed the multiplex PCR reads into MiXCR, producing one record per CDR3 protein. The sample holds just over 600,000 distinct CDR3 sequences, approximately 15% seen once. These data were also filed under a second study, of T cells in Graves' hyperthyroidism and ophthalmopathy.

The material sequenced was peripheral blood mononuclear cells (PBMCs), taken at new diagnosis, from a patient treated with antithyroid drugs. Receptors were obtained from a woman in her 30s with Graves disease.

This clonotype was found many times. The V and J genes are TRBV28 and TRBJ1-1, with 7 bases that match TRBD1. Per germline, CDR1 MDHEN and CDR2 SYDVKM. CDR3 length: 15 residues. Trimming at V came to 5 bases and at J to 4 bases, leaving 10 bases not matched to a gene. CDR3 protein: CASSPGHRGSTEAFF. The DNA for the CDR3 is TGTGCCAGCAGTCCGGGCCACAGGGGAAGCACTGAAGCTTTCTTT.

The chain combines TRBV30 with TRBJ2-2; D not certain. Germline loops: CDR1 GTSNPN, CDR2 SVGIG (reference sequence). This CDR3 has 12 residues. V lost 4 bases to trimming and J lost 6 bases, with 9 bases between them. CDR3 coding DNA: TGTGCCTGGAAATGGGTGCCCGGGGAGCTGTTTTTT. Encoded protein: CAWKWVPGELFF.

The rearrangement uses TRBV19 and TRBJ1-3, with no clear D. This CDR3 is 14 amino acids long. V gave up 8 bases and J gave up 0 bases, with 11 bases separating them. The germline gives CDR1 LNHDA, CDR2 SQIVND (reference sequence). The CDR3 DNA follows: TGTGCCAGTTCCGGAGGGTTCTCTGGAAACACCATATATTTT. This gives the protein CASSGGFSGNTIYF.

The chain recombines TRBV30 with TRBJ1-5; 8 bases line up with TRBD1. The CDR3 spans 17 residues. Losses at the gene ends were 0 bases for V and 5 bases for J; bases not matched to a gene: 12. The germline V gene has CDR1 GTSNPN and CDR2 SVGIG (reference sequence). CDR3 coding DNA: TGTGCCTGGAGTGTAAGCAGGGGGCCCCCTCTAGATCAGCCCCAGCATTTT. This encodes CAWSVSRGPPLDQPQHF.

This clonotype was seen a handful of times. This chain links TRBV5-1 with TRBJ2-5; maybe TRBD1 (6 bases). The CDR3 runs 13 residues. V lost 4 bases to trimming and J lost 5 bases, with 12 bases between them. Germline CDR1 reads SGHRS; CDR2 reads YFSETQ. CDR3 in amino acids: CASSHTGYETQYF. The DNA for the CDR3 is TGCGCCAGCAGCCATACAGGGTACGAGACCCAGTACTTC.

This clonotype was observed at least ten times. The chain carries TRBV6-5 and TRBJ2-5, with D perhaps matching TRBD2 (6 bases). Germline loops: CDR1 MNHEY, CDR2 SVGAGI. CDR3 length: 15 residues. Trimming shortened V by 0 bases and J by 2 bases, and 10 bases separated the two germline ends. The CDR3 sequence is CASSYSGGIQETQYF. CDR3 coding DNA: TGTGCCAGCAGTTACTCCGGAGGGATTCAAGAGACCCAGTACTTC.

This clonotype was counted ten times or more. V gene TRBV5-1 combines with J gene TRBJ1-6; 9 positions agree with TRBD1. After removal of 3 bases from V and 8 bases from J, the junction contained 6 bases not matched to a gene. Germline V gene sequence: CDR1 SGHRS, CDR2 YFSETQ. The CDR3 totals 15 residues. This chain's CDR3 is CASSWGTGTDSPLHF. CDR3 DNA: TGCGCCAGCAGCTGGGGGACAGGGACGGATTCACCCCTCCACTTT.

This clonotype has ten or more counts. This rearrangement joins TRBV12-3 or TRBV12-4 to TRBJ1-2; TRBD1 agrees at 8 bases. The CDR3 runs 15 residues. Trimming cost V 5 bases and J 2 bases; bases outside gene matches: 7. The CDR3 protein is CASSRGAGGNYGYTF. Written as DNA, the CDR3 is TGTGCCAGCAGTCGTGGGGCAGGGGGCAACTATGGCTACACCTTC.

The CDR3 region has the DNA TGTGCCAGCAGCGCAAACAGGGGGCCGGATGAAAAACTGTTTTTT. Amino acid sequence: CASSANRGPDEKLFF. The V gene is TRBV9, the J gene TRBJ1-4, with 9 nucleotides matching TRBD1. Germline CDR1 reads SGDLS; CDR2 reads YYNGEE. CDR3 size: 15 residues. V lost 3 bases to trimming and J lost 6 bases; unmatched junction nucleotides: 6.

This clonotype was seen more than once but under ten times. The V gene is TRBV5-6, the J gene TRBJ1-3; D unresolved. CDR3 length: 15 amino acids. CDR1 SGHDT and CDR2 YYEEEE come from the germline V gene. The V end lost 1 base, the J end lost 0 bases, and 8 bases lay between the germline ends. The CDR3 region has the DNA TGTGCCAGCAGCTTGCGGTCAGTCTCTGGAAACACCATATATTTT. Translated, it gives CASSLRSVSGNTIYF.

This chain uses TRBV5-5 with TRBJ2-3; D not certain. This CDR3 region has 17 residues. V lost 3 bases and J lost 2, with 19 bases in between. CDR1 is SGHKS, CDR2 YYEKEE, per germline (reference sequence). The CDR3 reads CASSWGFTSPDTDTQYF. The CDR3 DNA reads TGTGCCAGCAGCTGGGGTTTCACGAGTCCTGACACAGATACGCAGTATTTT.

On this clonotype: A far larger clone is off by one base, so a read error is likely. V gene TRBV6-2 or TRBV6-3 combines with J gene TRBJ1-1; D call uncertain. CDR3 length: 13 amino acids. Germline CDR1 reads MNHEY; CDR2 reads SVGEGT. CDR3 nucleotide sequence: TGTGCCAACAGTTATGCCCGAAGCACTGAAGCTTTCTTT. Translated: CANSYARSTEAFF.

The chain uses TRBV6-1 and TRBJ1-1, with D uncertain. CDR3 size: 14 residues. V lost 6 bases, J lost 0 bases, and 11 bases lay in between. Germline V CDR1 and CDR2: MNHNS, SASEGT. The CDR3, as DNA: TGTGCCAGCAGGGAAAGGTACATGAACACTGAAGCTTTCTTT. Its translation is CASRERYMNTEAFF.

This clonotype was detected ten times or more. This chain connects TRBV29-1 to TRBJ2-7; a weak D match, TRBD1 (5 bases). CDR3 length: 12 amino acids. V dropped 0 bases and J dropped 2 bases, with 5 bases sitting between them. Germline V gene lookup returns CDR1 SQVTM and CDR2 ANQGSEA. The DNA for the CDR3 is TGCAGCGTTGAAGAGGACACCTACGAGCAGTACTTC. This encodes CSVEEDTYEQYF.

This clonotype has a count of ten or more. This chain connects TRBV28 to TRBJ1-2, with D unresolved. V lost 3 bases and J lost 3, with 11 bases in between. CDR1 and CDR2 from the germline V gene are MDHEN and SYDVKM. The CDR3 has 14 amino acids. The CDR3 DNA follows: TGTGCCAGCAGTTTGCCAGGCTCGGACTATGGCTACACCTTC. Its protein is CASSLPGSDYGYTF.

For this clonotype: Given a far larger clone just one base away, this is likely a sequencing read error. V gene TRBV6-9 combines with J gene TRBJ2-3; D not certain. This CDR3 comprises 14 residues. Germline V gene lookup returns CDR1 MNHGY and CDR2 SVAAGI. Here the CDR3 DNA reads TGTGCCAGAAGTTATACACTGAGCACAGATACGCAGTATTTT. Translation gives CARSYTLSTDTQYF.

The chain couples TRBV20-1 to TRBJ2-7; D uncertain. V was clipped by 0 bases and J by 2 bases, with 11 bases between them. The CDR3 has 14 amino acids. Germline CDR1 is DFQATT and CDR2 is SNEGSKA (reference sequence). CDR3: CSARDYQLAYEQYF. CDR3 DNA: TGCAGTGCTAGAGACTACCAATTAGCCTACGAGCAGTACTTC.

This clonotype has ten or more counts. The chain links TRBV27 to TRBJ2-7; 7 positions agree with TRBD1. This CDR3 has 14 amino acids. The germline V gene encodes CDR1 MNHEY and CDR2 SMNVEV (reference sequence). With 3 bases clipped from V and 1 base from J, the junction kept 3 bases outside the gene matches. The CDR3 spells CASSFDRASYEQYF. The CDR3 bases are TGTGCCAGCAGTTTTGACAGGGCGTCCTACGAGCAGTACTTC.

In this sample, this clonotype turned up many times. The V gene is TRBV20-1, the J gene TRBJ1-1; D ambiguous. Germline lookup yields CDR1 DFQATT and CDR2 SNEGSKA (reference sequence). The CDR3 has 12 residues. V was clipped by 0 bases and J by 4 bases, with 6 bases between them. The CDR3 sequence: CSARDPSTEAFF. CDR3 nucleotide sequence: TGCAGTGCTAGAGATCCTAGCACTGAAGCTTTCTTT.

This clonotype has a count of ten or more. The J gene is TRBJ1-6, the V gene TRBV28; TRBD1 aligns across 12 bases. Looked up from germline, CDR1 is MDHEN and CDR2 is SYDVKM. The CDR3 consists of 18 residues. The junction had 5 bases not matched to a gene; V was cut back by 5 bases and J by 0 bases. CDR3 region: CASSLGTGGISYNSPLHF. CDR3 sequence (DNA): TGTGCCAGCAGTCTCGGGACAGGGGGCATCTCCTATAATTCACCCCTCCACTTT.

This rearrangement joins TRBV7-2 to TRBJ2-1; 7 bases agree with TRBD2. V was clipped by 5 bases and J by 5 bases; unmatched bases: 9. This CDR3 has 15 amino acids. Germline loops: CDR1 SGHTA, CDR2 FQGNSA. DNA for the CDR3: TGTGCCAGCAGCCCAGATAGCGGGCAAAACAATGAGCAGTTCTTC. As protein: CASSPDSGQNNEQFF.

This clonotype was detected ten times or more. The chain carries TRBV28 and TRBJ1-5, with a weak D call TRBD1 (5 bases). V dropped 5 bases and J dropped 0 bases, with 14 bases sitting between them. CDR1 is MDHEN and CDR2 is SYDVKM in the germline V gene. This CDR3 is built from 16 residues. This chain's CDR3 is CASSTGQGASNQPQHF. CDR3 DNA sequence: TGTGCCAGCAGTACGGGGCAAGGGGCTAGCAATCAGCCCCAGCATTTT.

This clonotype occurred many times. The J gene is TRBJ2-1, the V gene TRBV27; D gene uncertain. The CDR3 loop spans 15 amino acids. Trimming took off 2 bases at V and 3 bases at J, with 11 bases between the two ends. CDR1 is MNHEY and CDR2 is SMNVEV in the germline V gene (reference sequence). CDR3 in amino acids: CASSLDTGNYNEQFF. In nucleotides, the CDR3 is TGTGCCAGCAGTTTAGATACCGGCAACTACAATGAGCAGTTCTTC.

There are many counts of this clonotype. This sequence joins TRBV28 and TRBJ2-7; 10 nucleotides agree with TRBD2. Germline CDR1 and CDR2: MDHEN and SYDVKM. The CDR3 is made up of 14 amino acids. V gave up 5 bases and J gave up 3 bases; unmatched junction bases: 4. This CDR3 is CASSLAGVDYEQYF. The CDR3 region has the DNA TGTGCCAGCAGTCTAGCGGGAGTAGACTACGAGCAGTACTTC.

This chain joins TRBV19 and TRBJ1-5; D is uncertain. Germline lookup yields CDR1 LNHDA and CDR2 SQIVND (reference sequence). The CDR3 loop spans 12 amino acids. The germline V and J ends were trimmed by 5 bases and 7 bases, with 9 bases remaining between them. For the CDR3, the DNA is TGTGCCAGTAGTGGGTACTCGCAGCCCCAGCATTTT. This sequence encodes CASSGYSQPQHF.

The J gene is TRBJ2-2, the V gene TRBV12-3 or TRBV12-4; the match to TRBD2 covers 16 bases. The CDR3 extends over 18 amino acids. The V gene end was trimmed by 4 bases and the J gene end by 5 bases; junction bases not matched to a gene: 7. CDR3 sequence (DNA): TGTGCCAGCAGTTACGAGGGACTAGCGGGAGGGGGTACCGGGGAGCTGTTTTTT. This codes for CASSYEGLAGGGTGELFF.